This TCR beta chain is drawn from a study of regulatory T cells in long-lasting Graves disease. Looking at the study overall: Over-5-year antithyroid drug use with positive TSH receptor antibodies defined persistent Graves' disease in the study.

Concerning this clonotype: Its antigen remains unknown.

Time point indicated: persistent/refractory GD, antithyroid drugs over 5 years with positive TRAb. PBMCs were the source of the RNA used for TCR sequencing. Staff drew roughly 10 milliliters of peripheral blood into EDTA tubes. Broader study findings: Less diverse TCR repertoires were seen in persistent Graves' patients than in newly diagnosed ones.

Libraries of TCR beta came from iRepertoire HTBI primers plus Arm-PCR of CDR3 regions. TCRdb itself ran the multiplex PCR reads through MiXCR, one entry per CDR3 protein. The data show about 470,000 distinct CDR3 sequences, approximately 21% seen once. The sample in question was peripheral blood mononuclear cells (PBMCs), obtained when the disease was refractory, from a patient treated with antithyroid drugs. The TCR sequence derives from a female donor with Graves disease.

CDR3 protein: CASSLYMGLPRAYGYTF. CDR3 DNA sequence: TGTGCCAGCAGCTTATATATGGGACTACCTCGGGCGTATGGCTACACCTTC. The genes are TRBV7-2 and TRBJ1-2, with D possibly matching TRBD1 (5 bases). The ends were cut back, 2 bases at V and 5 bases at J, with 21 bases in the middle. Germline lookup yields CDR1 SGHTA and CDR2 FQGNSA. The CDR3 is 17 residues long.